Following are 27 T cell receptor beta chains from one sample sequenced in a study of blood T cell repertoires in COVID-19. Libraries were prepared by immunoSEQ multiplex PCR; TCRdb keeps only in-frame clonotypes and omits some of them. The repertoire includes more than 80,000 clones, 70% to 85% of them detected once, and roughly 3.2% sits in the top ten. Sequencing was performed on peripheral blood. These receptors originate from an elderly woman with COVID-19, enrolled during active disease.

This chain joins TRBV18 and TRBJ2-7; 9 bases match TRBD2. V was pared by 0 bases and J by 5 bases, with 11 bases of the junction left unmatched. Germline values: CDR1 KGHSH, CDR2 LQKENI. The CDR3 runs 17 residues. CDR3 sequence reads: CASSPPDFRAGGHEQYF. The CDR3 nucleotides read TGTGCCAGCTCACCACCGGATTTTAGAGCGGGAGGCCACGAGCAGTACTTC.

The chain uses TRBV9 and TRBJ2-1; no definite D call. CDR1 SGDLS and CDR2 YYNGEE come from the germline V gene. This CDR3 spans 15 amino acids. V lost 4 bases and J lost 0, with 11 bases in between. For the CDR3, the DNA is TGTGCCAGCAGCCCCCGAGACAACTCCTACAATGAGCAGTTCTTC. Translation: CASSPRDNSYNEQFF.

V usage is TRBV2 and J usage is TRBJ1-1; TRBD1 matches 7 bases. The CDR3 is 14 residues long. The J segment lost 3 bases and the V segment lost 6 bases, leaving 7 bases of the junction unmatched. Germline V gene sequence: CDR1 SNHLY, CDR2 FYNNEI. In DNA, the CDR3 is TGTGCCAGCAGCCTACAGGGGAAGGACACTGAAGCTTTCTTT. It encodes CASSLQGKDTEAFF.

The V gene is TRBV11-1, the J gene TRBJ1-1; possible D gene TRBD1, 6 bases. This CDR3 region has 14 residues. V shed 7 bases and J shed 1 base, with 13 bases lying between them. The germline V gene has CDR1 SGHAT and CDR2 FQDESV (reference sequence). CDR3 region: CASTTGQPNTEAFF. As DNA, the CDR3 is TGTGCCAGCACCACCGGACAGCCGAACACTGAAGCTTTCTTT.

The chain employs TRBV6-5 and TRBJ1-5; TRBD1 aligns across 9 bases. This CDR3 is built from 15 residues. J lost 2 bases, V lost 7 bases, and 6 bases had no gene match. Germline V lookup: CDR1 MNHEY, CDR2 SVGAGI. The CDR3 nucleotides read TGTGCCAGCACGGGACAGGGTCGGGGCAATCAGCCCCAGCATTTT. The encoded protein is CASTGQGRGNQPQHF.

Only a few counts were recorded for this clone. The chain joins TRBV11-3 to TRBJ1-3, with TRBD1 identical over 8 bases. The CDR3 extends over 15 amino acids. J was trimmed by 2 bases and V by 5 bases; bases with no gene match: 5. The germline V gene has CDR1 SGHNT and CDR2 YENEEA. CDR3 nucleotides: TGTGCCAGCAGCCCCGGACAGGGACCTGGAAACACCATATATTTT. Protein: CASSPGQGPGNTIYF.

V and J are TRBV3-1 (or the pseudogene TRBV3-2) and TRBJ1-2; the match to TRBD1 covers 8 bases. Germline CDR1 and CDR2: LGHDT and YNNKEL (reference sequence). The V segment lost 6 bases and the J segment 7 bases; nucleotides outside the gene matches: 7. This CDR3 comprises 13 residues. The CDR3 nucleotides read TGTGCCAGCAGGTCGACAGGGGCCGGTGGCTACACCTTC. Protein product: CASRSTGAGGYTF.

The chain couples TRBV5-1 to TRBJ1-3; 9 bases agree with TRBD1. This CDR3 has 15 amino acids. The ends lost 4 bases at V and 1 base at J; junction bases unmatched: 3. CDR1 SGHRS and CDR2 YFSETQ come from the germline V gene. The CDR3 nucleotides read TGCGCCAGCAGCCGGGACAGGGCTTCTGGAAACACCATATATTTT. Encoded protein: CASSRDRASGNTIYF. The entire variable domain, with the rest obtained from reference TRBV5-1 and TRBJ1-3, is as follows: KAGVTQTPRYLIKTRGQQVTLSCSPISGHRSVSWYQQTPGQGLQFLFEYFSETQRNKGNFPGRFSGRQFSNSRSEMNVSTLELGDSALYLCASSRDRASGNTIYFGEGSWLTVV.

The genes are TRBV27 and TRBJ2-1; 10 bases map to TRBD1. Germline CDR1 MNHEY, CDR2 SMNVEV (reference sequence). There are 14 residues in the CDR3. The junction had 1 base not matched to a gene; V was cut back by 1 base and J by 7 bases. The CDR3 sequence: CASSLWTGGNEQFF. The CDR3 DNA sequence: TGTGCCAGCAGTTTATGGACAGGGGGGAATGAGCAGTTCTTC.

The CDR3 is CASSRTGARRGEETQYF. The CDR3, as DNA: TGTGCCAGCAGTCGGACAGGGGCTAGAAGAGGGGAAGAGACCCAGTACTTC. The rearrangement uses TRBV6-6 and TRBJ2-5; TRBD1 agrees at 9 bases. Looked up from germline, CDR1 is MNHNY and CDR2 is SVGAGI (reference sequence). Unmatched junction bases numbered 13, after V lost 5 bases and J lost 3 bases. The CDR3 has 17 residues.

The genes are TRBV29-1 and TRBJ1-2; D ambiguous. V was cut by 4 bases and J by 2 bases, with 5 bases left in between. Germline V gene sequence: CDR1 SQVTM, CDR2 ANQGSEA. This CDR3 has 11 amino acids. This CDR3 reads CSVAQNYGYTF. For the CDR3, the DNA is TGCAGCGTTGCCCAAAACTATGGCTACACCTTC.

The chain joins TRBV6-2 or TRBV6-3 to TRBJ2-3, with 12 bases lining up with TRBD2. Trimming cost V 5 bases and J 4 bases; bases outside gene matches: 7. The CDR3 is 16 residues long. Germline V CDR1 and CDR2: MNHEY, SVGEGT. CDR3 in DNA: TGTGCCAGCAGTACCCTAGCGGGGGGGCTGCCAGATACGCAGTATTTT. Translated: CASSTLAGGLPDTQYF.

The gene calls are TRBV5-8 and TRBJ2-5; D not resolved. V was trimmed by 0 bases and J by 5 bases, leaving 11 bases between them. The CDR3 runs to 14 residues. Germline CDR1 SGHTS, CDR2 YDEGEE. As DNA, the CDR3 is TGTGCCAGCAGCTTGGGAGCCTCGGAGGAGACCCAGTACTTC. It specifies CASSLGASEETQYF.

The V call is TRBV5-5, the J call TRBJ1-5; D gene unclear. Germline-derived CDR1 and CDR2 are SGHKS and YYEKEE (reference sequence). There are 14 residues in the CDR3. Trimming cost V 4 bases and J 2 bases, with 10 bases left between them. CDR3 residues: CASSEGPGNQPQHF. In nucleotides, the CDR3 is TGTGCCAGCAGCGAGGGCCCGGGCAATCAGCCCCAGCATTTT.

The V and J genes are TRBV30 and TRBJ2-5, with a weak D call TRBD1 (6 bases). Germline CDR1 and CDR2: GTSNPN and SVGIG (reference sequence). This CDR3 region has 12 residues. V was clipped by 4 bases and J by 8 bases, with 14 bases between them. The CDR3 spells CAWKKTGYTQYF. CDR3 DNA: TGTGCCTGGAAGAAGACAGGTTATACCCAGTACTTC. The whole variable domain, remainder taken from reference TRBV30 and TRBJ2-5, is SQTIHQWPATLVQPVGSPLSLECTVEGTSNPNLYWYRQAAGRGLQLLFYSVGIGQISSEVPQNLSASRPQDRQFILSSKKLLLSDSGFYLCAWKKTGYTQYFGPGTRLLVL.

J is TRBJ1-1 and V is TRBV29-1; weak D call: TRBD1 (5 bases). V shed 7 bases and J shed 0 bases, with 9 bases lying between them. The CDR3 loop spans 12 amino acids. In germline, CDR1 is SQVTM, CDR2 ANQGSEA. As DNA, the CDR3 is TGCAGCGCCGACAGACTGAACACTGAAGCTTTCTTT. Translated: CSADRLNTEAFF.

V usage is TRBV5-6 and J usage is TRBJ2-7, with 13 bases identical to TRBD2. The ends lost 5 bases at V and 2 bases at J; junction bases unmatched: 7. The CDR3 is made up of 16 amino acids. Per the germline V gene, CDR1 is SGHDT and CDR2 is YYEEEE. The CDR3 DNA reads as TGTGCCAGCAGTCGGGGACTAGCGGGGACAACCTACGAGCAGTACTTC. Protein sequence: CASSRGLAGTTYEQYF.

V is TRBV9 and J is TRBJ2-5; the match to TRBD2 covers 10 bases. CDR3 size: 15 residues. Germline loops: CDR1 SGDLS, CDR2 YYNGEE. Trimming at V came to 0 bases and at J to 4 bases, leaving 3 bases not matched to a gene. CDR3 residues: CASSVGLAGVETQYF. The CDR3 nucleotides are TGTGCCAGCAGCGTAGGCCTAGCGGGGGTAGAGACCCAGTACTTC.

The genes are TRBV27 and TRBJ2-3; tentatively, D is TRBD2 (5 bases). The CDR3 is 15 residues long. V dropped 2 bases and J dropped 4 bases, with 13 bases sitting between them. Germline values: CDR1 MNHEY, CDR2 SMNVEV (reference sequence). CDR3 amino acids: CASSLTSLIADTQYF. The CDR3 DNA is TGTGCCAGCAGTTTAACTAGTTTAATCGCAGATACGCAGTATTTT.

The chain joins TRBV18 to TRBJ1-5; D perhaps matches TRBD1 (5 bases). Trimming removed 0 bases at V and 7 bases at J, with 13 bases between. Per the germline V gene, CDR1 is KGHSH and CDR2 is LQKENI. The CDR3 consists of 15 residues. The CDR3 sequence is CASSPPSRVGQPQHF. The CDR3 region has the DNA TGTGCCAGCTCACCACCGTCCAGGGTTGGGCAGCCCCAGCATTTT.

The rearrangement uses TRBV5-1 and TRBJ2-5; D is perhaps TRBD1 (6 bases). Deletions cut 0 bases from V and 1 base from J, with 7 bases between. The CDR3 consists of 14 residues. Looked up from germline, CDR1 is SGHRS and CDR2 is YFSETQ. DNA of the CDR3: TGCGCCAGCAGCTTGGGACAGGCCCAAGAGACCCAGTACTTC. This gives the protein CASSLGQAQETQYF.

This chain uses TRBV30 with TRBJ2-7, with 12 bases identical to TRBD2. CDR3 length: 15 amino acids. V lost 2 bases and J lost 2; bases outside the gene matches: 4. Germline values: CDR1 GTSNPN, CDR2 SVGIG (reference sequence). The DNA of the CDR3 is TGTGCCTGGAGTTTAGGACTAGCGGGAACCTACGAGCAGTACTTC. Its translation is CAWSLGLAGTYEQYF.

V gene TRBV19 combines with J gene TRBJ2-2; 9 positions agree with TRBD2. The CDR3 runs 14 residues. CDR1 is LNHDA and CDR2 is SQIVND in the germline V gene (reference sequence). V dropped 10 bases and J dropped 1; count of bases not matched to a gene: 4. The CDR3 sequence: CANSGRVNTGELFF. The CDR3 nucleotides read TGTGCCAATAGCGGGAGAGTGAACACCGGGGAGCTGTTTTTT.

Only one count was recorded for this clone. The CDR3 sequence: CASSRGTSQETQYF. CDR3 nucleotide sequence: TGTGCCAGCAGCAGAGGGACTTCTCAAGAGACCCAGTACTTC. The gene calls are TRBV7-9 and TRBJ2-5, with D possibly TRBD2 on 6 matching bases. CDR3 length: 14 residues. The V end was cut by 5 bases, the J end by 2 bases, with 12 bases between. The germline V gene has CDR1 SEHNR and CDR2 FQNEAQ (reference sequence).

This chain joins TRBV2 and TRBJ1-5, with no clear D. Per the germline V gene, CDR1 is SNHLY and CDR2 is FYNNEI. The CDR3 is 15 amino acids. Trimming stripped 4 bases from V and 5 bases from J, with 15 bases between. The CDR3, as DNA: TGTGCCAGCAGTGGGGAGGCCGTTGACTATCAGCCCCAGCATTTT. This sequence encodes CASSGEAVDYQPQHF.

The chain has TRBV19 and TRBJ2-1; the D gene is possibly TRBD2 (7 bases). V was trimmed by 3 bases and J by 4 bases, leaving 13 bases between them. The germline V gene has CDR1 LNHDA and CDR2 SQIVND (reference sequence). The length of the CDR3 is 15 residues. CDR3 loop: CASSIGGGWYNEQFF. Written as DNA, the CDR3 is TGTGCCAGTAGTATTGGCGGGGGCTGGTACAATGAGCAGTTCTTC.

V is TRBV3-1 (or the pseudogene TRBV3-2) and J is TRBJ2-7; 8 bases line up with TRBD2. Losses at the gene ends were 5 bases for V and 3 bases for J; bases not matched to a gene: 9. CDR3 length: 15 amino acids. CDR1 and CDR2 from the germline V gene are LGHDT and YNNKEL (reference sequence). The CDR3 reads CASSSDLAGLYEQYF. CDR3 nucleotide sequence: TGTGCCAGCAGCTCAGACTTAGCGGGGCTCTACGAGCAGTACTTC.